The 17 T cell receptor beta chains given below trace back to one sample, sequenced in a study of CD8 T cells in ankylosing spondylitis. TCRdb reanalysed the 5' RACE reads using MiXCR and keeps one entry per CDR3 protein. The sample has roughly 440,000 distinct CDR3 sequences, approximately 17% seen once. General study results and limits: Characteristic of ankylosing spondylitis blood, it appeared, was a TCR beta motif comprising several highly homologous variants.

Their recognized antigens are unknown. Sequencing was performed on blood, either unsorted or a sorted T cell fraction (not recorded which). These receptors all come from a male donor with ankylosing spondylitis.

This clonotype occurred a few times. The chain has TRBV10-3 and TRBJ2-7; D is possibly TRBD2 (5 bases). CDR1 is ENHRY, CDR2 SYGVKD, per germline. The CDR3 sequence is 13 residues long. V lost 6 bases, J lost 4 bases, and 13 bases lay in between. The CDR3 loop is CAISRDYQYEQYF. In DNA, the CDR3 is TGTGCCATCAGCCGGGATTACCAGTACGAGCAGTACTTC.

V and J are TRBV4-1 and TRBJ1-6; no reliable D call. The V gene lost 0 bases and the J gene lost 0 bases, with 12 bases spanning the gap. Germline V gene data show CDR1 as MGHRA and CDR2 as YSYEKL. The CDR3 runs 18 residues. The CDR3 spells CASSQDLRGSSYNSPLHF. Written as DNA, the CDR3 is TGCGCCAGCAGCCAAGACTTACGGGGAAGCTCCTATAATTCACCCCTCCACTTT.

In this sample, this clonotype turned up a few times. The gene calls are TRBV10-3 and TRBJ1-6; no definite D call. V lost 6 bases to trimming and J lost 5 bases, with 14 bases between them. CDR1 and CDR2 from the germline V gene are ENHRY and SYGVKD. The CDR3 is 15 residues long. This chain's CDR3 is CAIRSDLLNNSPLHF. CDR3 DNA sequence: TGTGCCATCAGGTCGGACCTACTTAATAATTCACCCCTCCACTTT.

A few counts support this clonotype. V usage is TRBV5-1 and J usage is TRBJ2-6; D ambiguous. Germline CDR1 SGHRS, CDR2 YFSETQ. The CDR3 runs 16 residues. V lost 4 bases, J lost 0 bases, and 11 bases lay in between. The CDR3 bases are TGCGCCAGCAGCGCCGACCGATCCTCTGGGGCCAACGTCCTGACTTTC. Translating gives CASSADRSSGANVLTF.

V gene TRBV7-9 combines with J gene TRBJ2-7; D might be TRBD1 or TRBD2, each matching 5 bases. With 1 base removed from V and 3 bases from J, the gap between germline ends came to 13 bases. Looked up from germline, CDR1 is SEHNR and CDR2 is FQNEAQ (reference sequence). The CDR3 totals 15 residues. CDR3 protein: CASSLGGFSSYEQYF. CDR3 bases: TGTGCCAGCAGCTTAGGGGGGTTCAGTAGCTACGAGCAGTACTTC.

The rearrangement uses TRBV12-3 or TRBV12-4 and TRBJ1-2, with TRBD1 as a possible D gene (5 bases). The CDR3 is 14 amino acids. V lost 5 bases, J lost 4 bases, and 14 bases lay in between. For the CDR3, the DNA is TGTGCCAGCAGTCAGGGACGCCCCACCTATGGCTACACCTTC. Translating it yields CASSQGRPTYGYTF.

This clonotype was observed a few times. This sequence joins TRBV19 and TRBJ2-3; D is uncertain. Germline V gene data show CDR1 as LNHDA and CDR2 as SQIVND (reference sequence). The CDR3 consists of 13 residues. V was shortened by 4 bases and J by 4 bases, with 9 bases between the two germline ends. The CDR3 here is CASSKTVADTQYF. DNA of the CDR3: TGTGCCAGTAGTAAGACTGTCGCAGATACGCAGTATTTT.

This clonotype was counted only a few times. The V gene is TRBV7-2, the J gene TRBJ1-1; 7 bases line up with TRBD1. Trimming took 4 bases from V and 8 from J; bases not matched to a gene: 16. Germline V gene sequence: CDR1 SGHTA, CDR2 FQGNSA. The CDR3 consists of 16 residues. CDR3 sequence: CASSSGPDRARQEAFF. For the CDR3, the DNA is TGTGCCAGCAGCTCTGGCCCAGACAGGGCCCGGCAAGAAGCTTTCTTT.

This clonotype was detected only a few times. This chain joins TRBV6-1 and TRBJ1-3; no clear D gene. The germline CDR1 and CDR2 sequences are MNHNS and SASEGT. This CDR3 is 16 amino acids long. Trimming shortened V by 0 bases and J by 0 bases, and 9 bases separated the two germline ends. As DNA, the CDR3 is TGTGCCAGCAGTGAAGCGTCCGGGCACTCTGGAAACACCATATATTTT. Translation: CASSEASGHSGNTIYF.

This clonotype was seen a few times. This sequence joins TRBV7-8 and TRBJ2-1; TRBD1 matches at 8 bases. Unmatched junction bases numbered 6, after V lost 3 bases and J lost 8 bases. This CDR3 has 14 residues. Germline V lookup: CDR1 SGHVS, CDR2 FQNEAQ. The CDR3 reads CASSFGGQGYEQFF. CDR3 DNA: TGTGCCAGCAGCTTTGGCGGACAGGGCTATGAGCAGTTCTTC. The complete variable domain, with remaining parts taken from reference TRBV7-8 and TRBJ2-1, reads GAGVSQSPRYKVAKRGQDVALRCDPISGHVSLFWYQQALGQGPEFLTYFQNEAQLDKSGLPSDRFFAERPEGSVSTLKIQRTQQEDSAVYLCASSFGGQGYEQFFGPGTRLTVL.

This clonotype was found a few times. V usage is TRBV6-1 and J usage is TRBJ2-1; perhaps TRBD1 as D (6 bases). V shed 6 bases and J shed 5 bases, with 14 bases lying between them. Germline CDR1 and CDR2: MNHNS and SASEGT. The CDR3 consists of 14 residues. This chain's CDR3 is CASSAQDRDNEQFF. In DNA, the CDR3 is TGTGCCAGCAGCGCCCAGGACAGAGACAATGAGCAGTTCTTC.

This clonotype was counted ten times or more. The rearrangement joins TRBV12-3 or TRBV12-4 to TRBJ2-7; 10 nucleotides align to TRBD1. With V trimmed by 5 bases and J by 4 bases, 5 bases remained unmatched. This CDR3 has 14 amino acids. For the CDR3, the DNA is TGTGCCAGCAGTCCGGGACAGGGGTGGTACGAGCAGTACTTC. Its protein is CASSPGQGWYEQYF.

This clonotype was observed many times. The chain has TRBV20-1 and TRBJ2-2; 9 bases agree with TRBD2. Trimming removed 0 bases from V and 5 bases from J; junction bases left unmatched: 10. CDR3 length: 17 amino acids. Germline lookup yields CDR1 DFQATT and CDR2 SNEGSKA (reference sequence). The CDR3 sequence: CSARDGGSGGWTGELFF. Written as DNA, the CDR3 is TGCAGTGCTAGAGATGGTGGTAGCGGGGGATGGACCGGGGAGCTGTTTTTT.

The chain carries TRBV5-1 and TRBJ2-1, with 9 bases lining up with TRBD2. Germline assignment: CDR1 SGHRS and CDR2 YFSETQ. V trimming: 5 bases; J trimming: 7 bases; junction bases outside the gene matches: 10. This CDR3 has 15 residues. DNA of the CDR3: TGCGCCAGCAGTCCAGGGACTAGCTCTTCAAATGAGCAGTTCTTC. This gives the protein CASSPGTSSSNEQFF.

This clonotype was detected once. The rearrangement joins TRBV7-2 to TRBJ2-7; D tentatively fits TRBD1 or TRBD2 (6 bases each). This CDR3 has 14 amino acids. Per germline, CDR1 SGHTA and CDR2 FQGNSA. Trimming removed 4 bases at V and 2 bases at J, with 12 bases between. DNA for the CDR3: TGTGCCAGCAGCTGGCTGGGGGGCCCCTACGAGCAGTACTTC. Its translation: CASSWLGGPYEQYF.

The genes are TRBV7-8 and TRBJ1-4, with D perhaps matching TRBD1 (6 bases). Trimming cost V 5 bases and J 10 bases, with 20 bases left between them. Germline lookup yields CDR1 SGHVS and CDR2 FQNEAQ. This CDR3 spans 15 amino acids. CDR3 nucleotides: TGTGCCAGCAGCCCATACAGGGATGTCTTCGGAAAACTGTTTTTT. Translating it yields CASSPYRDVFGKLFF. Filled out from reference TRBV7-8 and TRBJ1-4, the complete variable domain reads GAGVSQSPRYKVAKRGQDVALRCDPISGHVSLFWYQQALGQGPEFLTYFQNEAQLDKSGLPSDRFFAERPEGSVSTLKIQRTQQEDSAVYLCASSPYRDVFGKLFFGSGTQLSVL.

The chain links TRBV6-1 to TRBJ1-3, with 7 nucleotides matching TRBD1. This CDR3 comprises 16 residues. V gave up 6 bases and J gave up 3 bases; unmatched junction bases: 11. Germline CDR1 reads MNHNS; CDR2 reads SASEGT. CDR3 nucleotide sequence: TGTGCCAGCAGCCGAGTTGGGACAGATCTTGGAAACACCATATATTTT. This translates into CASSRVGTDLGNTIYF.